The following is a TCR beta chain sequence with its context. What it binds is unknown. A read error may explain this, as a much larger clone is one base away. This sample is part of a study of shared clonotypes between healthy human individuals. Overall study findings and caveats: The donor pool, a small one, limited the genetic and exposure-history diversity represented. A handful of donors showed sharing of around 5% of naive CD4 clonotypes.

Germline assignment: CDR1 MGHRA and CDR2 YSYEKL. J gave up 3 bases and V 4 bases, and 1 base lay outside the gene matches. This CDR3 is built from 14 residues. The assay was run at deep level. TCRdb keeps only in-frame clones here, not all; method: immunoSEQ multiplex PCR. The table lists hundreds of thousands of clones, around two thirds of them singletons. This clonotype was sampled from a woman aged 30 to 39 in good health. The sample consisted of memory CD4+ T cells sorted from blood. Subset meaning: CD45RA-negative fraction. The chain carries TRBV4-1 and TRBJ2-3, with 10 positions matching TRBD1. The CDR3 region is CASSPGQGTDTQYF. The CDR3 coding sequence is TGCGCCAGCAGCCCGGGACAGGGGACAGATACGCAGTATTTT.